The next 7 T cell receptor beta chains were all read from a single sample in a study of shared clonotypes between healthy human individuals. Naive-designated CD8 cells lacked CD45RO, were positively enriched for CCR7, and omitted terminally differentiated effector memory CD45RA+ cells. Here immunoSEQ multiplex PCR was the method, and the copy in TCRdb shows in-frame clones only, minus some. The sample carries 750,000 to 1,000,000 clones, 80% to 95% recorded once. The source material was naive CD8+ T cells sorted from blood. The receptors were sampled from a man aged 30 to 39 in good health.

The CDR3 coding sequence is TGTGCCAGCAGCCCCCGAGGCAACCCTCACTACGAGCAGTACTTC. The encoded protein is CASSPRGNPHYEQYF. The chain recombines TRBV7-8 with TRBJ2-7; D gene uncertain. The ends were cut back, 5 bases at V and 3 bases at J, with 17 bases in the middle. Germline V gene sequence: CDR1 SGHVS, CDR2 FQNEAQ. The CDR3 is 15 amino acids.

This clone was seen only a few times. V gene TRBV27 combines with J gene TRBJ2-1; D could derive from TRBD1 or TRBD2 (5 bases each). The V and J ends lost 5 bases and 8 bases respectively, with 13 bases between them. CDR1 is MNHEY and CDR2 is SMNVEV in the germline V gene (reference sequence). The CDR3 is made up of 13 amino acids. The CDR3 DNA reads TGTGCCAGCAGTACAGTGGGACGGTATGAGCAGTTCTTC. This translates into CASSTVGRYEQFF.

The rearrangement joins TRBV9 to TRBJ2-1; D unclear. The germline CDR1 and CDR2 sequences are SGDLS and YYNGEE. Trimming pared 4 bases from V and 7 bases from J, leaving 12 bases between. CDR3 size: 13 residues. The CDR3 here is CASSSRTENEQFF. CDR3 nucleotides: TGTGCCAGCAGCTCCAGGACCGAGAATGAGCAGTTCTTC.

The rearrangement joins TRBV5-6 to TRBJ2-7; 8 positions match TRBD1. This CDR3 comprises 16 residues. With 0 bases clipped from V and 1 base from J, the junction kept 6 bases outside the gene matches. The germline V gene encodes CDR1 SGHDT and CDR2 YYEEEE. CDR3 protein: CASSLAWGTGSYEQYF. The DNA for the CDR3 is TGTGCCAGCAGCTTGGCCTGGGGGACAGGATCCTACGAGCAGTACTTC.

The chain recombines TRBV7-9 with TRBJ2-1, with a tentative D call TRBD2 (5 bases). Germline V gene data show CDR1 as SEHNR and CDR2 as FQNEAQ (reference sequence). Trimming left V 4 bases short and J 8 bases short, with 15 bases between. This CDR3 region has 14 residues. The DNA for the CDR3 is TGTGCCAGCAGCTCACCCTCGAGGGTTTATGAGCAGTTCTTC. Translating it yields CASSSPSRVYEQFF.

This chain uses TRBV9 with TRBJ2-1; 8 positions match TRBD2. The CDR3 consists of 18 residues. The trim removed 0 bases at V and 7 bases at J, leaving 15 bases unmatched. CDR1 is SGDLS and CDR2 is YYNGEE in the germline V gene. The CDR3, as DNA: TGTGCCAGCAGCGTAGAGGCGAGGAGAAGCGGGAGTTGGAATGAGCAGTTCTTC. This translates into CASSVEARRSGSWNEQFF.

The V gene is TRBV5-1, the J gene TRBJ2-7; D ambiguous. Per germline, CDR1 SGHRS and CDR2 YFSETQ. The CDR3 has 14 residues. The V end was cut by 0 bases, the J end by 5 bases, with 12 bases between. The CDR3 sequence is CASSLEDPGDEQYF. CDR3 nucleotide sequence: TGCGCCAGCAGCTTGGAAGATCCGGGCGACGAGCAGTACTTC.